A selection of T cell receptor beta chains follows, all from one sample in a study of T cell changes during pregnancy in multiple sclerosis. Clones were sequenced by immunoSEQ multiplex PCR, and TCRdb holds only the in-frame ones, with some missing. The sample contains 65,000 to 85,000 clones, roughly 90% of which appear only once. Material: peripheral blood, obtained in the first trimester of pregnancy. The receptors here all came from a female donor in good health, enrolled as a control in a pregnancy study. The CDR3 runs from the conserved cysteine through the conserved F or W. The D gene is left open where the match is weak. Part of the rows lack a size; the others show once, few, many or a class for expanded clones.

>TRBV7-8|TRBJ1-2|TRBD1|NA
CASRRTGARYGYTF
TGTGCCAGCAGGCGAACAGGGGCCCGCTATGGCTACACCTTC
>TRBV15|TRBJ1-2|TRBD1|NA
CATSRHTTRRDRGLIIGGYTF
TGTGCCACCAGCAGACATACGACTCGAAGGGACAGGGGATTGATTATAGGTGGCTACACCTTC
>TRBV6-1|TRBJ1-4|NA|NA
CASTSGGFDEKLFF
TGTGCCAGCACCTCCGGGGGGTTCGATGAAAAACTGTTTTTT
>TRBV7-9|TRBJ2-2|NA|few
CASSVTGTGELFF
TGTGCCAGCAGCGTTACAGGGACCGGGGAGCTGTTTTTT
>TRBV27|TRBJ1-5|NA|NA
CASRKTGLKAQHF
TGTGCCAGCAGAAAGACAGGCCTAAAGGCCCAGCATTTT
>TRBV11-3|TRBJ2-1|TRBD2|NA
CASSLGTSGTNEQFF
TGTGCCAGCAGCTTAGGGACTAGCGGGACCAATGAGCAGTTCTTC
>TRBV7-9|TRBJ2-2|TRBD2|once
CASSPRGAGELFF
TGTGCCAGCAGCCCCCGGGGGGCCGGGGAGCTGTTTTTT
>TRBV28|TRBJ1-3|NA|once
CASSLAPGGNTIYF
TGTGCCAGCAGTTTAGCCCCAGGCGGAAACACCATATATTTT
>TRBV27|TRBJ2-1|TRBD2|NA
CASSRQTSGRSYNEQFF
TGTGCCAGCAGCCGCCAGACTAGCGGGAGGTCCTACAATGAGCAGTTCTTC
>TRBV19|TRBJ1-4|TRBD1|NA
CASKPQGAEEKLFF
TGTGCCAGTAAACCCCAGGGGGCAGAAGAAAAACTGTTTTTT
>TRBV10-3|TRBJ2-7|NA|NA
CAISRTADYEQYF
TGTGCCATCAGCAGGACAGCCGACTACGAGCAGTACTTC